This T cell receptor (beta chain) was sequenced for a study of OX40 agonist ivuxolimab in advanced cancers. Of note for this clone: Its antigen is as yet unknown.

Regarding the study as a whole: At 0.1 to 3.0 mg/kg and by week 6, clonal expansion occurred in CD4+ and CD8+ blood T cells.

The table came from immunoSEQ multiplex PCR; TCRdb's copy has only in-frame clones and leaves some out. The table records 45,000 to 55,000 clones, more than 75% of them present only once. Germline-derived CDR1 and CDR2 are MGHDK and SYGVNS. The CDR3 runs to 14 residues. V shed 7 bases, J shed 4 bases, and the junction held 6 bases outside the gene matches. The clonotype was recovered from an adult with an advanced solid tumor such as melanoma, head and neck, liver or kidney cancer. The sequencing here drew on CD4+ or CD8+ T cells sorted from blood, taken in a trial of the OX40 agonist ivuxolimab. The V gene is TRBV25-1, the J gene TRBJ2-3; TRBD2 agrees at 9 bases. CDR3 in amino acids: CASTIAGAPDTQYF. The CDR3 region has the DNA TGTGCCAGCACTATAGCGGGAGCTCCAGATACGCAGTATTTT.